A single sample is the source of the 24 T cell receptor beta chains below, sequenced in a study of PD-L1 blockade in urothelial cancer. TCRdb's table, derived via immunoSEQ multiplex PCR, lists solely in-frame clones and lacks some. The sample lists about 120,000 clones, roughly 83% seen once, with roughly 2.3% in the top ten. Time point here: peripheral blood 6 weeks after treatment start. This sample comprised PBMCs, obtained around atezolizumab (anti-PD-L1) treatment. Every receptor here comes from a man aged 50-59 years with urothelial cancer.

The chain carries TRBV30 and TRBJ2-7; D is undetermined. The CDR3 has 14 residues. V was pared by 0 bases and J by 0 bases, with 9 bases between. The germline CDR1 and CDR2 sequences are GTSNPN and SVGIG (reference sequence). The DNA of the CDR3 is TGTGCCTGGAGTGTACCACCGAGCTCCTACGAGCAGTACTTC. This encodes CAWSVPPSSYEQYF.

This chain connects TRBV7-3 to TRBJ2-1; TRBD1 matches at 9 bases. J lost 8 bases, V lost 8 bases, and 10 bases had no gene match. The CDR3 consists of 14 residues. Germline CDR1 SGHTA, CDR2 FQGTGA. The CDR3 here is CASSRGTGRYEQFF. The CDR3 DNA reads as TGTGCCAGCTCGCGCGGGACAGGGAGGTATGAGCAGTTCTTC.

The gene calls are TRBV9 and TRBJ1-5, with TRBD1 as a possible D gene (6 bases). The CDR3 loop spans 13 amino acids. Trimming pared 3 bases from V and 5 bases from J, leaving 9 bases between. Germline V gives CDR1 SGDLS, CDR2 YYNGEE. The CDR3: CASSARTDQPQHF. The CDR3 DNA sequence: TGTGCCAGCAGCGCGCGGACAGATCAGCCCCAGCATTTT.

The chain recombines TRBV28 with TRBJ1-2, with 8 bases identical to TRBD1. Germline V CDR1 and CDR2: MDHEN, SYDVKM. J was trimmed by 5 bases and V by 7 bases; bases with no gene match: 9. The CDR3 sequence is 14 residues long. CDR3 residues: CASISPGQAYGYTF. The CDR3 nucleotides are TGTGCCAGCATTAGTCCGGGACAGGCTTATGGCTACACCTTC.

J is TRBJ2-7 and V is TRBV5-1, with 8 bases that match TRBD1. V was pared by 2 bases and J by 6 bases, with 7 bases of the junction left unmatched. This CDR3 is 14 amino acids long. Looked up from germline, CDR1 is SGHRS and CDR2 is YFSETQ. This CDR3 reads CASSLRTGTGEQYF. The CDR3 DNA is TGCGCCAGCAGCTTAAGGACAGGGACGGGCGAGCAGTACTTC.

About this clone: The sample carries other DNA sequences with the same CDR3. The chain is built from TRBV7-8 and TRBJ1-6, with 9 bases matching TRBD1. The germline gives CDR1 SGHVS, CDR2 FQNEAQ. After removal of 7 bases from V and 6 bases from J, the junction contained 4 bases not matched to a gene. The length of the CDR3 is 14 residues. The CDR3 protein is CASNRDRVNSPLHF. CDR3 DNA sequence: TGTGCCAGCAACCGGGACAGGGTTAATTCACCCCTCCACTTT.

J is TRBJ2-2 and V is TRBV5-6, with 9 bases that match TRBD1. The CDR3 extends over 15 amino acids. Germline V gene data show CDR1 as SGHDT and CDR2 as YYEEEE. Germline trimming cut 3 bases from V and 2 bases from J; bases unmatched to any gene: 2. Here the CDR3 reads CASSWTGVNTGELFF. CDR3 DNA sequence: TGTGCCAGCAGCTGGACAGGGGTAAACACCGGGGAGCTGTTTTTT.

Concerning this clone: The junction does not match germline at one end; this may be a read error. The chain recombines TRBV6-5 with TRBJ1-6; D may be TRBD1 (6 bases). Germline CDR1 is MNHEY and CDR2 is SVGAGI. This CDR3 is built from 16 residues. The CDR3 protein is CASSYFGGLYNSPLHF. The CDR3 DNA is TGTGCCAGCAGCTACTTTGGGGGCCTCTATAATTCACCCCTCCACTTT.

DNA for the CDR3: TGTGCCAGCAGTCCACGCGGGGGTAGCACAGATACGCAGTATTTT. It is translated as CASSPRGGSTDTQYF. The V and J genes are TRBV28 and TRBJ2-3, with 7 nucleotides matching TRBD2. This CDR3 is built from 15 residues. With 5 bases clipped from V and 0 bases from J, the junction kept 5 bases outside the gene matches. From germline, CDR1 is MDHEN and CDR2 SYDVKM.

V usage is TRBV18 and J usage is TRBJ2-7; 8 bases are a match to TRBD2. Germline V gene data show CDR1 as KGHSH and CDR2 as LQKENI. V trimming: 3 bases; J trimming: 3 bases; junction bases outside the gene matches: 1. CDR3 size: 13 residues. The CDR3 nucleotides read TGTGCCAGCTCACCCCGGGAGGGCTACGAGCAGTACTTC. Translating it yields CASSPREGYEQYF.

The table lists this clone with a count of one. The rearrangement joins TRBV28 to TRBJ1-4, with 7 bases lining up with TRBD1. V lost 5 bases to trimming and J lost 5 bases; unmatched junction nucleotides: 8. The germline gives CDR1 MDHEN, CDR2 SYDVKM. The length of the CDR3 is 15 residues. DNA of the CDR3: TGTGCCAGCAGTCCCCCGACCAGGGGGAATGAAAAACTGTTTTTT. Translating gives CASSPPTRGNEKLFF.

The CDR3 loop reads CASRDDSSYNSPLHF. DNA of the CDR3: TGTGCCAGCAGGGACGACAGCTCCTATAATTCACCCCTCCACTTT. The chain uses TRBV28 and TRBJ1-6; the D gene is possibly TRBD1 (5 bases). Germline CDR1 MDHEN, CDR2 SYDVKM. The V end was cut by 6 bases, the J end by 0 bases, with 9 bases between. CDR3 length equals 15 residues.

The chain joins TRBV2 to TRBJ2-1; TRBD1 aligns across 10 bases. Germline loops: CDR1 SNHLY, CDR2 FYNNEI. This CDR3 contains 13 residues. The junction had 4 bases not matched to a gene; V was cut back by 8 bases and J by 6 bases. The CDR3 DNA sequence: TGTGCCAGCCGACAGGGGGCAGTCAATGAGCAGTTCTTC. It is translated as CASRQGAVNEQFF.

The CDR3 reads CASSQEWGEQFF. The CDR3 coding sequence is TGCGCCAGCAGCCAAGAATGGGGCGAGCAGTTCTTC. The chain links TRBV4-1 to TRBJ2-1; D is possibly TRBD1 (5 bases). The CDR3 is made up of 12 amino acids. V gave up 0 bases and J gave up 10 bases, with 7 bases separating them. Germline CDR1 and CDR2: MGHRA and YSYEKL.

The genes are TRBV28 and TRBJ2-1; 10 bases are a match to TRBD2. The CDR3 extends over 16 amino acids. The germline gives CDR1 MDHEN, CDR2 SYDVKM. The V and J ends lost 9 bases and 2 bases, in that order; junction bases with no gene match: 10. In DNA, the CDR3 is TGTGCCAGTAGGATCCTAGCGGGAGTAACCTACAATGAGCAGTTCTTC. This gives the protein CASRILAGVTYNEQFF.

The V and J genes are TRBV28 and TRBJ2-5; 10 positions agree with TRBD2. V lost 5 bases to trimming and J lost 3 bases; unmatched junction nucleotides: 6. This CDR3 is 15 amino acids long. CDR1 MDHEN and CDR2 SYDVKM come from the germline V gene. The CDR3 is CASSPFSGGKETQYF. The CDR3 coding sequence is TGTGCCAGCAGTCCGTTTAGCGGGGGGAAAGAGACCCAGTACTTC.

The chain recombines TRBV2 with TRBJ2-3; no clear D gene. The ends were cut back, 7 bases at V and 5 bases at J, with 22 bases in the middle. The CDR3 has 16 residues. Per germline, CDR1 SNHLY and CDR2 FYNNEI. The DNA for the CDR3 is TGTGCCAGCAACCCAATATATCCAGCGAGTAAAGATACGCAGTATTTT. Its protein product is CASNPIYPASKDTQYF.

The rearrangement joins TRBV12-1 to TRBJ2-1; no check of the table's D call, TRBD2, against the DNA was made. TRBV12-1 is termed a pseudogene. This CDR3 has 16 amino acids. Here the CDR3 DNA reads TGTGCCAGCAGCTTTCAGCGGGGGCTCGGTTACAATGAGCAGTTCTTC. Encoded protein: CASSFQRGLGYNEQFF.

The V gene is TRBV14, the J gene TRBJ2-7; tentative D call: TRBD1 (6 bases). The CDR3 runs 15 residues. The V and J ends lost 1 base and 3 bases respectively, with 13 bases between them. CDR1 and CDR2 (germline): SGHDN, FVKESK. The CDR3 region has the DNA TGTGCCAGCAGCCAAGGATCCCAGGGGTTCTACGAGCAGTACTTC. This encodes CASSQGSQGFYEQYF.

This chain uses TRBV30 with TRBJ2-7; 14 bases align to TRBD2. The CDR3 runs 14 residues. CDR1 GTSNPN and CDR2 SVGIG come from the germline V gene (reference sequence). With V trimmed by 5 bases and J by 4 bases, 4 bases remained unmatched. The CDR3 bases are TGTGCCTGGGACGGGACTAGCGGGAGTTACGAGCAGTACTTC. Translated: CAWDGTSGSYEQYF.

The chain combines TRBV5-1 with TRBJ2-1, with no clear D. The germline CDR1 and CDR2 sequences are SGHRS and YFSETQ. V dropped 0 bases and J dropped 6 bases, with 16 bases sitting between them. This CDR3 region has 16 residues. CDR3 in amino acids: CASSLVLVTSGNEQFF. The DNA for the CDR3 is TGCGCCAGCAGCTTGGTCCTAGTGACCTCCGGCAATGAGCAGTTCTTC.

The V call is TRBV9, the J call TRBJ2-4; no firm D call. V lost 4 bases, J lost 1 base, and 6 bases lay in between. The CDR3 has 13 amino acids. CDR1 SGDLS and CDR2 YYNGEE come from the germline V gene. The CDR3 DNA is TGTGCCAGCAGCCCGGGTGCCAAAAACATTCAGTACTTC. Protein: CASSPGAKNIQYF.

The CDR3 sequence: CASSDTAATNEKLFF. The CDR3 bases are TGCGCCAGCAGTGATACAGCCGCAACTAATGAAAAACTGTTTTTT. V is TRBV10-1 and J is TRBJ1-4; D call uncertain. The CDR3 spans 15 residues. CDR1 WNHNN and CDR2 SYGVQD come from the germline V gene (reference sequence). Trimming pared 3 bases from V and 0 bases from J, leaving 8 bases between.

The rearrangement uses TRBV4-2 and TRBJ1-2; 7 nucleotides align to TRBD1. The germline V gene has CDR1 LGHNA and CDR2 YNFKEQ. J was trimmed by 4 bases and V by 0 bases; bases with no gene match: 2. The CDR3 loop spans 14 amino acids. CDR3 coding DNA: TGTGCCAGCAGCCAAGATGGGGACAGCTATGGCTACACCTTC. Amino acids: CASSQDGDSYGYTF.